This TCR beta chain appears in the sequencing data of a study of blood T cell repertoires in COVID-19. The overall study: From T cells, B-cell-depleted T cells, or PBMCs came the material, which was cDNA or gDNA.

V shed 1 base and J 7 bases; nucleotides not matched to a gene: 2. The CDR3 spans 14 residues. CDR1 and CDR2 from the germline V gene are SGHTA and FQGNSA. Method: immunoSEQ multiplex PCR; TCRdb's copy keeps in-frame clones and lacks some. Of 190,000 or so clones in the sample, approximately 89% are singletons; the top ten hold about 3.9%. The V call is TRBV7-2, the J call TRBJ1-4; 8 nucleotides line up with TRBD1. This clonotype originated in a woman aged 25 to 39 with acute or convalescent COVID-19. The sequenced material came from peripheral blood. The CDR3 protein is CASSLGTGGEKLFF. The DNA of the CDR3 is TGTGCCAGCAGCTTAGGCACAGGGGGTGAAAAACTGTTTTTT.